This T cell receptor beta chain is drawn from a study of blood T cell repertoires in COVID-19. Overall study: T cells, B-cell-depleted T cells, or PBMCs supplied cDNA or gDNA.

Under the authors' procedure: Amplification with reference gene primers provided the estimates of nucleated cell counts. This table comes from immunoSEQ multiplex PCR, and its TCRdb copy is limited to in-frame clones, with some not included. The DNA was the basis for D and trimming; V, J and clone size are from that table. There are about 120,000 clones in the sample; about 79% occur only once, and around 3.9% lies in the top ten. Between the trimmed V and J ends, which lost 2 bases and 1 base, there was a span of 14 bases. CDR3 length: 16 residues. Germline V CDR1 and CDR2: MNHEY, SVGEGT. The receptor comes from a woman older than 75 with acute or convalescent COVID-19. V usage is TRBV6-2 or TRBV6-3 and J usage is TRBJ1-1; D may be TRBD1 (6 bases). The sample was peripheral blood. In DNA, the CDR3 is TGTGCCAGCAGTTACGCTATTGGGGGGGCGAACACTGAAGCTTTCTTT. Translation gives CASSYAIGGANTEAFF.